Below are 27 T cell receptor beta chains sequenced from a single sample in a study of vaccination and CD4 T cells after COVID-19. These receptors lack a known antigen. The time point is: late sampling 161 to 241 days after vaccination in a few convalescent patients. Described treatment: approximately 11-day PBMC culture with coronavirus spike peptide pools or control peptides (ViraFEST assay). The assay that was used to sequence DNA from cultured CD4+ T cells was the Oncomine TCR Beta short-read assay. TCRdb re-derived calls from the PCR reads in MiXCR, one entry per CDR3 protein. This table holds around 16,000 distinct CDR3 sequences, around 55% found once. This specimen consisted of CD4+ T cells from blood, cultured in vitro, obtained about 7 months after SARS-CoV-2 vaccination. The receptors come from a human donor who had recovered from COVID-19.

The chain joins TRBV19 to TRBJ1-1; D may be TRBD1 (5 bases). V lost 5 bases and J 1 base, leaving 14 bases between the germline ends. Germline lookup yields CDR1 LNHDA and CDR2 SQIVND (reference sequence). The CDR3 sequence is 15 residues long. The CDR3 here is CASSPGALGNTEAFF. The CDR3 DNA is TGTGCCAGTAGTCCCGGGGCGCTTGGGAACACTGAAGCTTTCTTT. The full variable domain, with the rest looked up from reference TRBV19 and TRBJ1-1, is DGGITQSPKYLFRKEGQNVTLSCEQNLNHDAMYWYRQDPGQGLRLIYYSQIVNDFQKGDIAEGYSVSREKKESFPLTVTSAQKNPTAFYLCASSPGALGNTEAFFGQGTRLTVV.

A few counts support this clonotype. V gene TRBV30 combines with J gene TRBJ2-1; weak D call: TRBD1 (6 bases). This CDR3 has 15 amino acids. V gave up 2 bases and J gave up 2 bases, with 13 bases separating them. The germline gives CDR1 GTSNPN, CDR2 SVGIG (reference sequence). CDR3 bases: TGTGCCTGGAGTCGGGACACCAGCGCCTACAATGAGCAGTTCTTC. Amino acids: CAWSRDTSAYNEQFF.

V is TRBV4-3 and J is TRBJ2-7, with D maybe TRBD2 (5 bases). The germline V and J ends were trimmed by 1 base and 0 bases, with 19 bases remaining between them. The CDR3 totals 18 residues. CDR1 and CDR2 (germline): LGHNA, YSLEER. The DNA for the CDR3 is TGCGCCAGCAGCCAAGTGGGCGGGCCGCTATACGGCTCCTACGAGCAGTACTTC. It encodes CASSQVGGPLYGSYEQYF.

CDR3 amino acids: CASSASGGLSADTQYF. The DNA for the CDR3 is TGTGCCAGCAGCGCTAGCGGGGGGCTGTCCGCAGATACGCAGTATTTT. The chain recombines TRBV7-6 with TRBJ2-3; 11 bases match TRBD2. The germline V gene encodes CDR1 SGHVS and CDR2 FNYEAQ. V lost 5 bases and J lost 4; bases outside the gene matches: 8. This CDR3 has 16 amino acids.

Sample share makes this clonotype medium-sized. The chain carries TRBV15 and TRBJ1-5, with D possibly TRBD1 on 5 matching bases. Trimming took off 6 bases at V and 2 bases at J, with 23 bases between the two ends. This CDR3 spans 18 amino acids. Per germline, CDR1 LNHNV and CDR2 YYDKDF (reference sequence). The CDR3 is CATSTNLVGGIRNQPQHF. CDR3 nucleotide sequence: TGTGCCACCAGTACGAACCTAGTGGGGGGAATACGCAATCAGCCCCAGCATTTT.

This chain links TRBV6-1 with TRBJ1-5; 7 nucleotides agree with TRBD1. Germline V gene lookup returns CDR1 MNHNS and CDR2 SASEGT. The junction had 5 bases not matched to a gene; V was cut back by 6 bases and J by 0 bases. The CDR3 extends over 15 amino acids. The CDR3 coding sequence is TGTGCCAGCAGCGAAAACAGGGGTAGCAATCAGCCCCAGCATTTT. This codes for CASSENRGSNQPQHF.

This clonotype was observed a few times. V is TRBV20-1 and J is TRBJ1-2, with a weak D call TRBD1 (6 bases). V dropped 0 bases and J dropped 6 bases, with 14 bases sitting between them. This CDR3 is 14 amino acids long. Per germline, CDR1 DFQATT and CDR2 SNEGSKA (reference sequence). This CDR3 is CSARDRKGGDGYTF. In nucleotides, the CDR3 is TGCAGTGCTAGAGATAGGAAAGGGGGGGATGGCTACACCTTC.

This clonotype occurred a few times. This chain connects TRBV6-5 to TRBJ2-3, with D uncertain. The CDR3 has 14 amino acids. Germline values: CDR1 MNHEY, CDR2 SVGAGI. The V end was cut by 4 bases, the J end by 1 base, with 9 bases between. In DNA, the CDR3 is TGTGCCAGCAGTTTCCGACACGGCACAGATACGCAGTATTTT. Translating it yields CASSFRHGTDTQYF.

This clonotype appeared a few times. The V gene is TRBV20-1, the J gene TRBJ2-3, with no clear D. The CDR3 covers 11 residues. Germline lookup yields CDR1 DFQATT and CDR2 SNEGSKA (reference sequence). Trimming shortened V by 7 bases and J by 6 bases, and 11 bases separated the two germline ends. The CDR3 sequence: CSVLRMDTQYF. CDR3 coding DNA: TGCAGTGTGCTGCGCATGGATACGCAGTATTTT.

CDR3 in DNA: TGTGCCAGCAGCCCCGGCGGGAATAGGGAGACCCAGTACTTC. Protein product: CASSPGGNRETQYF. V usage is TRBV7-2 and J usage is TRBJ2-5, with D maybe TRBD2 (6 bases). Deletions cut 5 bases from V and 5 bases from J, with 15 bases between. The CDR3 length is 14 residues. CDR1 is SGHTA, CDR2 FQGNSA, per germline.

The genes are TRBV7-9 and TRBJ1-1; D possibly corresponds to TRBD1 (6 bases). This CDR3 is built from 15 residues. Deletions cut 1 base from V and 5 bases from J, with 14 bases between. Germline V CDR1 and CDR2: SEHNR, FQNEAQ (reference sequence). CDR3 sequence: CASSLVPGARTEAFF. The CDR3 region has the DNA TGTGCCAGCAGCTTAGTTCCAGGGGCGCGTACTGAAGCTTTCTTT.

The rearrangement uses TRBV24-1 and TRBJ2-5, with D perhaps TRBD1 (6 bases). Per germline, CDR1 KGHDR and CDR2 SFDVKD. The ends were cut back, 2 bases at V and 5 bases at J, with 8 bases in the middle. This CDR3 spans 13 amino acids. CDR3 nucleotides: TGTGCCACCAGTGATTCAGGGGTGGAGACCCAGTACTTC. Protein product: CATSDSGVETQYF.

The chain joins TRBV10-3 to TRBJ1-6, with D maybe TRBD1 (5 bases). The germline gives CDR1 ENHRY, CDR2 SYGVKD. Trimming removed 6 bases at V and 7 bases at J, with 13 bases between. The CDR3 length is 14 residues. CDR3 sequence (DNA): TGTGCCATCAGCCAGACGGGGGAGAATTCACCCCTCCACTTT. It codes for CAISQTGENSPLHF.

The chain combines TRBV5-4 with TRBJ2-3; 9 positions match TRBD2. From germline, CDR1 is SGHNT and CDR2 YYREEE (reference sequence). This CDR3 contains 16 residues. After removal of 3 bases from V and 4 bases from J, the junction contained 9 bases not matched to a gene. CDR3: CASSSTSGGRADTQYF. In DNA form, the CDR3 reads TGTGCCAGCAGCTCAACCAGCGGGGGGAGGGCAGATACGCAGTATTTT.

Within the sample, this clonotype is medium-sized. The chain has TRBV19 and TRBJ1-6, with 7 bases lining up with TRBD1. Per the germline V gene, CDR1 is LNHDA and CDR2 is SQIVND (reference sequence). V lost 8 bases to trimming and J lost 4 bases; unmatched junction nucleotides: 2. This CDR3 has 13 amino acids. The CDR3 reads CASGGQYNSPLHF. CDR3 coding DNA: TGTGCCAGTGGGGGACAGTATAATTCACCCCTCCACTTT. Filled out from reference TRBV19 and TRBJ1-6, the complete variable domain reads DGGITQSPKYLFRKEGQNVTLSCEQNLNHDAMYWYRQDPGQGLRLIYYSQIVNDFQKGDIAEGYSVSREKKESFPLTVTSAQKNPTAFYLCASGGQYNSPLHFGNGTRLTVT.

V gene TRBV5-6 combines with J gene TRBJ2-5, with D unclear. Trimming cost V 5 bases and J 2 bases, with 4 bases left between them. The CDR3 is 11 amino acids. Germline-derived CDR1 and CDR2 are SGHDT and YYEEEE. The CDR3 loop is CASRNQETQYF. The DNA for the CDR3 is TGTGCCAGCAGGAATCAAGAGACCCAGTACTTC.

CDR3 sequence: CASSARGYGYTF. The CDR3 coding sequence is TGTGCCAGCAGTGCCAGGGGCTATGGCTACACCTTC. This chain uses TRBV2 with TRBJ1-2; possibly TRBD1 for D (6 bases). Trimming pared 4 bases from V and 4 bases from J, leaving 7 bases between. Germline loops: CDR1 SNHLY, CDR2 FYNNEI. This CDR3 has 12 amino acids. Combining the CDR3 with reference TRBV2 and TRBJ1-2 gives the whole variable domain EPEVTQTPSHQVTQMGQEVILRCVPISNHLYFYWYRQILGQKVEFLVSFYNNEISEKSEIFDDQFSVERPDGSNFTLKIRSTKLEDSAMYFCASSARGYGYTFGSGTRLTVV.

This clonotype was seen a single time. The J gene is TRBJ2-3, the V gene TRBV20-1; possible D gene TRBD2, 6 bases. The germline V gene encodes CDR1 DFQATT and CDR2 SNEGSKA (reference sequence). Deletions cut 0 bases from V and 7 bases from J, with 17 bases between. CDR3 length: 15 residues. The CDR3 nucleotides read TGCAGTGCTAGAGATTCGACTAGTGGCATGTATACGCAGTATTTT. As protein: CSARDSTSGMYTQYF.

The chain is built from TRBV6-2 or TRBV6-3 and TRBJ1-1; D remains unclear. V was cut by 7 bases and J by 0 bases, with 18 bases left in between. The CDR3 has 16 residues. Germline V gives CDR1 MNHEY, CDR2 SVGEGT. CDR3 DNA sequence: TGTGCCAGCACCCCCCAAAGCCCGATCATGAACACTGAAGCTTTCTTT. Translating it yields CASTPQSPIMNTEAFF.

The chain employs TRBV20-1 and TRBJ2-1, with 12 bases lining up with TRBD2. Germline trimming cut 0 bases from V and 9 bases from J; bases unmatched to any gene: 6. This CDR3 region has 15 residues. Germline-derived CDR1 and CDR2 are DFQATT and SNEGSKA (reference sequence). This CDR3 is CSARDKTSGRTEQFF. The CDR3 DNA is TGCAGTGCTAGAGATAAGACTAGCGGGAGAACTGAGCAGTTCTTC.

This clonotype was observed a few times. The chain recombines TRBV27 with TRBJ1-5; 9 bases map to TRBD1. Losses at the gene ends were 5 bases for V and 5 bases for J; bases not matched to a gene: 4. The length of the CDR3 is 14 residues. CDR1 is MNHEY, CDR2 SMNVEV, per germline (reference sequence). The CDR3 loop is CASSNRGQYQPQHF. The CDR3 coding sequence is TGTGCCAGCAGTAACAGGGGGCAGTATCAGCCCCAGCATTTT.

The chain links TRBV7-9 to TRBJ2-1, with D possibly TRBD2 on 6 matching bases. The CDR3 is 14 amino acids. Germline values: CDR1 SEHNR, CDR2 FQNEAQ (reference sequence). Trimming stripped 4 bases from V and 8 bases from J, with 15 bases between. CDR3 bases: TGTGCCAGCAGCTCCGCATTATGGGGGGATGAGCAGTTCTTC. It translates to CASSSALWGDEQFF.

This clonotype appeared a few times. The CDR3 sequence: CASSWTGPDYGYTF. DNA for the CDR3: TGTGCCAGTAGTTGGACAGGTCCGGACTATGGCTACACCTTC. The chain combines TRBV19 with TRBJ1-2, with 7 bases that match TRBD1. Germline values: CDR1 LNHDA, CDR2 SQIVND (reference sequence). The CDR3 runs to 14 residues. V trimming: 5 bases; J trimming: 3 bases; junction bases outside the gene matches: 6.

The CDR3 region has the DNA TGCAGTGCTAGAGATCTTGGTCAGGGGAGAGACTATGGCTACACCTTC. Protein sequence: CSARDLGQGRDYGYTF. This chain uses TRBV20-1 with TRBJ1-2; the D gene is possibly TRBD1 (6 bases). This CDR3 has 16 amino acids. The germline V and J ends were trimmed by 0 bases and 3 bases, with 17 bases remaining between them. The germline V gene encodes CDR1 DFQATT and CDR2 SNEGSKA (reference sequence).

The chain uses TRBV6-5 and TRBJ2-7; D is perhaps TRBD1 (5 bases). Trimming shortened V by 2 bases and J by 0 bases, and 11 bases separated the two germline ends. The CDR3 sequence is 15 residues long. CDR1 and CDR2 (germline): MNHEY, SVGAGI. CDR3: CASSYGRATSYEQYF. CDR3 DNA: TGTGCCAGCAGTTACGGCAGGGCAACCTCCTACGAGCAGTACTTC.

V and J are TRBV10-3 and TRBJ2-7, with a tentative D call TRBD2 (5 bases). V lost 1 base and J lost 8, with 18 bases in between. The CDR3 is 15 amino acids. Germline loops: CDR1 ENHRY, CDR2 SYGVKD. The CDR3 DNA follows: TGTGCCATCAGTGAGTGGGCCGGGGAAGACGGGCAGCAGTACTTC. Its protein is CAISEWAGEDGQQYF.

The V and J genes are TRBV30 and TRBJ1-2; D is unclear. Trimming took off 3 bases at V and 0 bases at J, with 11 bases between the two ends. The CDR3 contains 14 residues. CDR1 is GTSNPN, CDR2 SVGIG, per germline (reference sequence). The CDR3 nucleotides read TGTGCCTGGAGCTTGGCAGGACCTAACTATGGCTACACCTTC. Amino acids: CAWSLAGPNYGYTF.